The 32 T cell receptor beta chains below were found in one sample sequenced in a study of T cell changes during pregnancy in multiple sclerosis. Assay: immunoSEQ multiplex PCR; the TCRdb copy retains only in-frame clones and omits some. Seen here are around 92,000 clones, approximately 93% observed once, and the top ten hold 0.99%. This specimen was peripheral blood, taken after pregnancy. These receptors came from a female donor with multiple sclerosis, enrolled in a pregnancy study.

This clone was counted once. V is TRBV28 and J is TRBJ2-7; 9 bases are a match to TRBD1. CDR1 MDHEN and CDR2 SYDVKM come from the germline V gene. There are 13 residues in the CDR3. Trimming at V came to 6 bases and at J to 6 bases, leaving 6 bases not matched to a gene. CDR3 protein: CASSRDRDSEQYF. CDR3 nucleotide sequence: TGTGCCAGCAGCCGGGACAGGGATAGCGAGCAGTACTTC.

V and J are TRBV9 and TRBJ2-2; no clear D. The ends were cut back, 3 bases at V and 2 bases at J, with 2 bases in the middle. CDR1 and CDR2 (germline): SGDLS, YYNGEE. This CDR3 is built from 12 residues. CDR3 nucleotide sequence: TGTGCCAGCAGCGCAAACACCGGGGAGCTGTTTTTT. This codes for CASSANTGELFF.

The rearrangement links TRBV7-2 to TRBJ1-1, with D possibly matching TRBD1 (6 bases). The CDR3 is 13 residues long. V was shortened by 5 bases and J by 4 bases, with 11 bases between the two germline ends. Germline assignment: CDR1 SGHTA and CDR2 FQGNSA. The CDR3 is CASSVGTFTEAFF. The CDR3 DNA follows: TGTGCCAGCAGCGTTGGGACATTCACTGAAGCTTTCTTT.

The chain has TRBV11-2 and TRBJ2-4, with a weak D call TRBD2 (7 bases). Trimming removed 1 base from V and 8 bases from J, with 12 bases in between. Per the germline V gene, CDR1 is SGHAT and CDR2 is FQNNGV. The CDR3 is 14 residues long. CDR3 loop: CASSLGGGTDIQYF. DNA of the CDR3: TGTGCCAGCAGCTTAGGCGGGGGCACTGACATTCAGTACTTC.

V usage is TRBV15 and J usage is TRBJ2-1; 8 positions agree with TRBD1. The CDR3 sequence is 13 residues long. Germline loops: CDR1 LNHNV, CDR2 YYDKDF (reference sequence). V gave up 1 base and J gave up 12 bases; unmatched junction bases: 5. CDR3 region: CATSRAGGQGQFF. As DNA, the CDR3 is TGTGCCACCAGCAGAGCAGGAGGACAGGGGCAGTTCTTC.

To note about this clone: Distinct nucleotide sequences in the sample also encode this CDR3. J is TRBJ2-6 and V is TRBV19; a possible D gene is TRBD1 (6 bases). The V end lost 3 bases, the J end lost 1 base, and 10 bases lay between the germline ends. CDR3 length: 16 amino acids. Per the germline V gene, CDR1 is LNHDA and CDR2 is SQIVND (reference sequence). The CDR3 loop is CASSIRGGSGANVLTF. As DNA, the CDR3 is TGTGCCAGTAGTATCAGGGGTGGTTCTGGGGCCAACGTCCTGACTTTC.

The V call is TRBV5-1, the J call TRBJ2-3; perhaps TRBD1 as D (7 bases). This CDR3 comprises 17 residues. Looked up from germline, CDR1 is SGHRS and CDR2 is YFSETQ. V shed 0 bases and J shed 1 base, with 15 bases lying between them. In DNA, the CDR3 is TGCGCCAGCAGCTTGGCCATCGGCAGGGGGGGCACAGATACGCAGTATTTT. It is translated as CASSLAIGRGGTDTQYF.

This sequence joins TRBV13 and TRBJ2-7; TRBD2 agrees at 11 bases. This CDR3 has 16 residues. J gave up 0 bases and V 4 bases, and 5 bases lay outside the gene matches. The germline V gene has CDR1 PRHDT and CDR2 FYEKMQ (reference sequence). The CDR3 DNA reads as TGTGCCAGCAGCTCCAGGACTAGCGGGTACTCCTACGAGCAGTACTTC. It specifies CASSSRTSGYSYEQYF.

The rearrangement uses TRBV25-1 and TRBJ1-2, with TRBD1 as a possible D gene (6 bases). V dropped 3 bases and J dropped 6 bases, with 20 bases sitting between them. In germline, CDR1 is MGHDK, CDR2 SYGVNS. The CDR3 is made up of 16 amino acids. CDR3 sequence reads: CASSDRMGHSFDGYTF. The CDR3 DNA reads as TGTGCCAGCAGTGACCGCATGGGACATTCCTTCGATGGCTACACCTTC.

The chain links TRBV6-9 to TRBJ1-4; possible D gene TRBD1, 6 bases. CDR1 and CDR2 from the germline V gene are MNHGY and SVAAGI. Between the trimmed V and J ends, which lost 0 bases and 1 base, there was a span of 15 bases. The CDR3 contains 18 residues. CDR3 in amino acids: CASSYSGQGLKTNEKLFF. In nucleotides, the CDR3 is TGTGCCAGCAGTTATTCAGGTCAGGGGTTAAAAACTAATGAAAAACTGTTTTTT.

This chain uses TRBV18 with TRBJ1-1; D not resolved. V lost 3 bases, J lost 1 base, and 9 bases lay in between. Germline lookup yields CDR1 KGHSH and CDR2 LQKENI. The CDR3 has 14 residues. For the CDR3, the DNA is TGTGCCAGCTCACCGCCCGGGGAGAACACTGAAGCTTTCTTT. This gives the protein CASSPPGENTEAFF.

The chain carries TRBV6-5 and TRBJ1-4; 10 bases are a match to TRBD1. V was pared by 4 bases and J by 8 bases, with 7 bases of the junction left unmatched. The V gene's germline CDR1 is MNHEY and CDR2 SVGAGI. CDR3 length: 15 residues. The CDR3 bases are TGTGCCAGCAGTTCCGACAGGGGGCCTGGCGAAAAACTGTTTTTT. Translation: CASSSDRGPGEKLFF.

The J gene is TRBJ2-5, the V gene TRBV19; TRBD2 matches 7 bases. V lost 3 bases to trimming and J lost 4 bases; unmatched junction nucleotides: 8. In germline, CDR1 is LNHDA, CDR2 SQIVND (reference sequence). CDR3 length: 15 amino acids. CDR3 nucleotide sequence: TGTGCCAGTAGTATCAGCCTAGCGGAGCGAGAGACCCAGTACTTC. This encodes CASSISLAERETQYF.

The chain combines TRBV5-6 with TRBJ2-7, with D tentatively TRBD1 (7 bases). There are 15 residues in the CDR3. Germline CDR1 is SGHDT and CDR2 is YYEEEE. The V end was cut by 4 bases, the J end by 7 bases, with 21 bases between. CDR3 residues: CASSPRRGRSHEQYF. In nucleotides, the CDR3 is TGTGCCAGCAGCCCCCGGAGGGGGCGGTCTCATGAGCAGTACTTC.

This chain uses TRBV19 with TRBJ2-1; possible D gene TRBD2, 6 bases. V lost 6 bases and J lost 13, with 13 bases in between. Looked up from germline, CDR1 is LNHDA and CDR2 is SQIVND (reference sequence). CDR3 length: 11 residues. In nucleotides, the CDR3 is TGTGCCAGTAGGGCGGGGCCGAAACAGTTCTTC. Translated, it gives CASRAGPKQFF.

The gene calls are TRBV6-5 and TRBJ2-7; the D is unclear. With 4 bases removed from V and 2 bases from J, the gap between germline ends came to 6 bases. Germline V gives CDR1 MNHEY, CDR2 SVGAGI. The CDR3 contains 12 residues. CDR3 coding DNA: TGTGCCAGCAGTTCCCCAACCTACGAGCAGTACTTC. Encoded protein: CASSSPTYEQYF.

V gene TRBV6-6 combines with J gene TRBJ2-7; no clear D gene. The CDR3 has 12 amino acids. V was pared by 6 bases and J by 6 bases, with 12 bases between. Germline-derived CDR1 and CDR2 are MNHNY and SVGAGI (reference sequence). In DNA, the CDR3 is TGTGCCAGCAGCCTTAGATCCCGCGAGCAGTACTTC. Translated, it gives CASSLRSREQYF.

The chain couples TRBV18 to TRBJ1-1, with 8 bases that match TRBD1. J gave up 2 bases and V 3 bases, and 5 bases lay outside the gene matches. Germline assignment: CDR1 KGHSH and CDR2 LQKENI. The CDR3 is 15 amino acids. The CDR3 bases are TGTGCCAGCTCACCCACAGGGGGAGGTAACACTGAAGCTTTCTTT. This codes for CASSPTGGGNTEAFF.

The chain is built from TRBV4-1 and TRBJ1-1; TRBD1 matches at 8 bases. The CDR3 extends over 15 amino acids. Germline CDR1 is MGHRA and CDR2 is YSYEKL. V shed 3 bases, J shed 5 bases, and the junction held 8 bases outside the gene matches. CDR3 sequence reads: CASSHLGQGETEAFF. The CDR3 DNA reads as TGCGCCAGCAGCCATCTAGGACAGGGAGAGACTGAAGCTTTCTTT.

The chain has TRBV5-1 and TRBJ2-3, with a possible D match to TRBD1 (6 bases). The ends were cut back, 0 bases at V and 1 base at J, with 9 bases in the middle. Germline lookup yields CDR1 SGHRS and CDR2 YFSETQ. This CDR3 contains 15 residues. CDR3: CASSLAGAGTDTQYF. The CDR3 DNA is TGCGCCAGCAGCTTGGCAGGGGCGGGCACAGATACGCAGTATTTT.

The chain couples TRBV7-9 to TRBJ2-7; 11 nucleotides match TRBD2. The CDR3 has 15 residues. The V segment lost 5 bases and the J segment 3 bases; nucleotides outside the gene matches: 6. Looked up from germline, CDR1 is SEHNR and CDR2 is FQNEAQ (reference sequence). The CDR3: CASSTPGLAVYEQYF. The CDR3 region has the DNA TGTGCCAGCAGCACACCGGGACTAGCGGTCTACGAGCAGTACTTC.

The genes are TRBV6-6 and TRBJ2-2, with D maybe TRBD2 (5 bases). Germline CDR1 and CDR2: MNHNY and SVGAGI (reference sequence). The CDR3 consists of 12 residues. Trimming cost V 6 bases and J 7 bases, with 9 bases left between them. The DNA for the CDR3 is TGTGCCAGCAGGTCTGGAGGCGGGGAGCTGTTTTTT. This encodes CASRSGGGELFF.

This sequence joins TRBV6-5 and TRBJ1-1; D unclear. Germline V gives CDR1 MNHEY, CDR2 SVGAGI. The length of the CDR3 is 13 residues. V gave up 6 bases and J gave up 7 bases, with 15 bases separating them. The DNA for the CDR3 is TGTGCCAGCAGCCTCGTCGAGGGCCATGAAGCTTTCTTT. This translates into CASSLVEGHEAFF.

In DNA, the CDR3 is TGTGCCAGCAGTTTATTGTGGCCTAGCGGGAGACCCACAGATACGCAGTATTTT. Translating it yields CASSLLWPSGRPTDTQYF. The J gene is TRBJ2-3, the V gene TRBV27; 10 bases match TRBD2. This CDR3 region has 18 residues. V trimming: 1 base; J trimming: 2 bases; junction bases outside the gene matches: 9. Germline CDR1 is MNHEY and CDR2 is SMNVEV (reference sequence).

The chain combines TRBV4-1 with TRBJ1-1; D may be TRBD1 (6 bases). The V gene's germline CDR1 is MGHRA and CDR2 YSYEKL. This CDR3 comprises 14 residues. Trimming removed 0 bases from V and 7 bases from J, with 12 bases in between. CDR3 in DNA: TGCGCCAGCAGCCAAGATCAGGGGTCCGATGAAGCTTTCTTT. It codes for CASSQDQGSDEAFF.

This sequence joins TRBV5-4 and TRBJ2-1; weak D call: TRBD2 (6 bases). CDR1 and CDR2 (germline): SGHNT, YYREEE (reference sequence). V was cut by 5 bases and J by 8 bases, with 11 bases left in between. The CDR3 extends over 12 amino acids. The CDR3 coding sequence is TGTGCCAGCAGTTACCGCGGGGATGAGCAGTTCTTC. Encoded protein: CASSYRGDEQFF. The full variable domain, in which reference TRBV5-4 and TRBJ2-1 provide the parts outside the CDR3, is ETGVTQSPTHLIKTRGQQVTLRCSSQSGHNTVSWYQQALGQGPQFIFQYYREEENGRGNFPPRFSGLQFPNYSSELNVNALELDDSALYLCASSYRGDEQFFGPGTRLTVL.

This clone is a singleton in its sample. The gene calls are TRBV18 and TRBJ2-5; 9 bases map to TRBD1. CDR1 and CDR2 from the germline V gene are KGHSH and LQKENI. Trimming cost V 3 bases and J 4 bases; bases outside gene matches: 6. The CDR3 has 15 amino acids. CDR3 DNA: TGTGCCAGCTCACCCCTACAGGGGGCGGGAGAGACCCAGTACTTC. Translating it yields CASSPLQGAGETQYF.

The V gene is TRBV7-9, the J gene TRBJ2-2; 8 nucleotides match TRBD2. The germline V gene encodes CDR1 SEHNR and CDR2 FQNEAQ (reference sequence). This CDR3 contains 15 residues. Losses at the gene ends were 5 bases for V and 6 bases for J; bases not matched to a gene: 8. The CDR3 sequence is CASSPGRESSGELFF. The CDR3 DNA is TGTGCCAGCAGCCCCGGGAGGGAGTCCTCCGGGGAGCTGTTTTTT.

The chain links TRBV19 to TRBJ2-5; maybe TRBD2 (5 bases). The better agreement between TRBJ2-7 and the DNA end casts doubt on the J call. Germline CDR1 reads LNHDA; CDR2 reads SQIVND (reference sequence). This CDR3 is built from 14 residues. The CDR3 region is CASSIGGSSYEQYF. CDR3 sequence (DNA): TGTGCCAGTAGTATTGGAGGAAGCTCCTACGAGCAGTACTTC.

The chain couples TRBV4-2 to TRBJ1-5, with 7 bases matching TRBD1. Germline assignment: CDR1 LGHNA and CDR2 YNFKEQ. The V and J ends lost 2 bases and 5 bases, in that order; junction bases with no gene match: 3. The CDR3 is 14 amino acids. CDR3: CASSQTQGYQPQHF. CDR3 nucleotides: TGTGCCAGCAGCCAAACACAGGGGTATCAGCCCCAGCATTTT.

This chain links TRBV13 with TRBJ2-1; 7 bases match TRBD2. The CDR3 runs 14 residues. Germline trimming cut 4 bases from V and 4 bases from J; bases unmatched to any gene: 4. Germline V gene data show CDR1 as PRHDT and CDR2 as FYEKMQ (reference sequence). For the CDR3, the DNA is TGTGCCAGCAGCTGGGGGGGGGTTTACAATGAGCAGTTCTTC. Its translation: CASSWGGVYNEQFF.

As to this clone: Without the conserved terminal phenylalanine or tryptophan, this CDR3 likely stems from a read error. V is TRBV5-6 and J is TRBJ1-2; 7 bases fit TRBD1. The J segment lost 5 bases and the V segment lost 0 bases, leaving 4 bases of the junction unmatched. The CDR3 is made up of 14 amino acids. The V gene's germline CDR1 is SGHDT and CDR2 YYEEEE. CDR3 DNA: TGTGCCAGCAGCTTGGGGACAGGACTATATGGCTACACCCTC. Its translation: CASSLGTGLYGYTL.